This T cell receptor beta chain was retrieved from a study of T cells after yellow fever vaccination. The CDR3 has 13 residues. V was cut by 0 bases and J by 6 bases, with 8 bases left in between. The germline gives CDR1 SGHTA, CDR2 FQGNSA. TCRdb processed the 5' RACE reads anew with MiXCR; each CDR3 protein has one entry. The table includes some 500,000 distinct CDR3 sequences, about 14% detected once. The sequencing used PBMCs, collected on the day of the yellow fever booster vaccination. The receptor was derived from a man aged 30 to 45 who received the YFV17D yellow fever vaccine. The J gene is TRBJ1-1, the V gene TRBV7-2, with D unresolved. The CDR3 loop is CASSLAGSPEAFF. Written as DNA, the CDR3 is TGTGCCAGCAGCTTAGCAGGGAGCCCTGAAGCTTTCTTT.